The entry below describes one TCR beta chain. The antigen is not known. This may be a read error, as it is one base from a much larger clone. CDR3 size: 15 residues. V gave up 1 base and J gave up 5 bases, with 14 bases separating them. The germline V gene has CDR1 MGHRA and CDR2 YSYEKL. Molecular barcoded adaptors covering alpha/delta and beta/gamma chains were used on approximately 400 ng RNA. A single record per CDR3 protein comes from TCRdb applying MiXCR to the reads. The sample consists of 90,000 to 95,000 distinct CDR3 sequences, roughly 21% of them appearing once. The entry originates in a study of read filtering for tumor transcriptome and immune sequencing. Turning to the study itself: Whole-transcriptome libraries were prepared after DNase treatment. Findings and caveats of the study: Approximately 79% of IR-seq clonotypes had a single read, yet these held roughly 3.7% of reads.

Specimen: a population of CD138-negative cells sorted from bone marrow. This chain uses TRBV4-1 with TRBJ2-5, with D unclear. This TCR was recovered from a donor at least 40 years old with multiple myeloma. CDR3 in DNA: TGCGCCAGCAGCCAAGGTGTAGGGATGGAGGAGACCCAGTACTTC. Protein sequence: CASSQGVGMEETQYF.